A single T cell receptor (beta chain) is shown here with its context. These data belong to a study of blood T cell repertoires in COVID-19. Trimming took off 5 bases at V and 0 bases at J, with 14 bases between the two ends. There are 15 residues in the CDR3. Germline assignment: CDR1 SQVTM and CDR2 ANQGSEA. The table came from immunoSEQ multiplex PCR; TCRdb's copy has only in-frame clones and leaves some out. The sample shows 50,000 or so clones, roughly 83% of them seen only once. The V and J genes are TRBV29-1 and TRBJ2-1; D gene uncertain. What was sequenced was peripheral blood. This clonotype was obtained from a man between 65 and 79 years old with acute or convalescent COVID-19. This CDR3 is CSVSVLWSSYNEQFF. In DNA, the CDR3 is TGCAGCGTTTCCGTCCTCTGGAGCTCCTACAATGAGCAGTTCTTC.